Presented here are 30 T cell receptor beta chains from one specimen sequenced in a study of cytomegalovirus exposure and HLA in healthy donors. The PCR contained 60 Vbeta and 13 Jbeta primers. Using immunoSEQ multiplex PCR, the repertoire was profiled, and TCRdb retains in-frame clones only, with some absent. The sample holds under 200,000 clones, around 86% seen once. The sequenced material came from PBMCs. These receptors all stem from a young woman in good health and CMV-seronegative.

The chain uses TRBV2 and TRBJ1-6; 7 bases match TRBD1. The CDR3 length is 16 residues. V was pared by 6 bases and J by 5 bases, with 10 bases of the junction left unmatched. CDR1 SNHLY and CDR2 FYNNEI come from the germline V gene. This CDR3 is CASSPRDRQNNSPLHF. DNA of the CDR3: TGTGCCAGCAGCCCCCGGGACAGACAAAATAATTCACCCCTCCACTTT.

The chain joins TRBV29-1 to TRBJ1-2; D call uncertain. Germline V gene data show CDR1 as SQVTM and CDR2 as ANQGSEA. The CDR3 spans 12 residues. With 4 bases removed from V and 0 bases from J, the gap between germline ends came to 6 bases. CDR3 residues: CSVVAANYGYTF. In DNA, the CDR3 is TGCAGCGTTGTGGCAGCTAACTATGGCTACACCTTC.

This CDR3 reads CASSRRVTGELFF. The CDR3 DNA is TGTGCCAGCTCACGGCGGGTCACCGGGGAGCTGTTTTTT. The rearrangement joins TRBV18 to TRBJ2-2, with D possibly TRBD2 on 5 matching bases. This CDR3 is 13 amino acids long. Trimming removed 4 bases from V and 4 bases from J, with 7 bases in between. In germline, CDR1 is KGHSH, CDR2 LQKENI.

The rearrangement uses TRBV6-5 and TRBJ1-6; TRBD1 aligns across 9 bases. Per the germline V gene, CDR1 is MNHEY and CDR2 is SVGAGI. This CDR3 is 15 amino acids long. The J segment lost 7 bases and the V segment lost 2 bases, leaving 3 bases of the junction unmatched. CDR3 nucleotide sequence: TGTGCCAGCAGTTACGGGACAGGGCAAAATTCACCCCTCCACTTT. It encodes CASSYGTGQNSPLHF.

The sample holds a few counts of this clone. V usage is TRBV27 and J usage is TRBJ2-5; a weak D match, TRBD2 (6 bases). CDR1 and CDR2 (germline): MNHEY, SMNVEV (reference sequence). The CDR3 consists of 14 residues. Trimming took 3 bases from V and 5 from J, leaving 13 bases between them. CDR3 in DNA: TGTGCCAGCAGTTTTGGCGGGGCTGGTGAGACCCAGTACTTC. Translated: CASSFGGAGETQYF.

This clone was recorded once. The chain is built from TRBV6-5 and TRBJ2-1; tentative D call: TRBD1 (5 bases). The germline V gene encodes CDR1 MNHEY and CDR2 SVGAGI. The CDR3 length is 15 residues. V lost 5 bases, J lost 6 bases, and 17 bases lay in between. Written as DNA, the CDR3 is TGTGCCAGCAGTCTTCCCCTGGGCCAGGGCAATGAGCAGTTCTTC. Protein product: CASSLPLGQGNEQFF.

The CDR3 loop is CASSSGGGNNQPQHF. The CDR3 nucleotides read TGTGCCAGCAGTTCCGGGGGGGGGAACAATCAGCCCCAGCATTTT. V gene TRBV6-5 combines with J gene TRBJ1-5; D is perhaps TRBD1 (5 bases). Trimming shortened V by 4 bases and J by 3 bases, and 13 bases separated the two germline ends. The CDR3 contains 15 residues. From germline, CDR1 is MNHEY and CDR2 SVGAGI.

The V call is TRBV9, the J call TRBJ2-2; 8 positions match TRBD1. The junction had 4 bases not matched to a gene; V was cut back by 1 base and J by 2 bases. Germline V gene lookup returns CDR1 SGDLS and CDR2 YYNGEE. The CDR3 extends over 16 amino acids. Here the CDR3 reads CASSVFGQGNTGELFF. In nucleotides, the CDR3 is TGTGCCAGCAGCGTATTCGGACAGGGCAACACCGGGGAGCTGTTTTTT.

The rearrangement links TRBV6-1 to TRBJ2-5, with D possibly TRBD1 on 6 matching bases. From germline, CDR1 is MNHNS and CDR2 SASEGT. CDR3 size: 14 residues. V lost 8 bases to trimming and J lost 2 bases, with 15 bases between them. This CDR3 reads CASESNTGQETQYF. The CDR3 bases are TGTGCCAGCGAATCCAACACAGGGCAAGAGACCCAGTACTTC.

Note on this clone: This CDR3 is also generated by other DNA sequences in the sample. This chain connects TRBV28 to TRBJ1-2; 10 positions agree with TRBD1. The CDR3 consists of 15 residues. CDR1 and CDR2 from the germline V gene are MDHEN and SYDVKM. The J segment lost 2 bases and the V segment lost 4 bases, leaving 4 bases of the junction unmatched. In DNA form, the CDR3 reads TGTGCCAGCAGTTGGGGACAGGGGAACAACTATGGCTACACCTTC. The encoded protein is CASSWGQGNNYGYTF.

The chain uses TRBV11-2 and TRBJ1-6; 8 nucleotides line up with TRBD1. The germline gives CDR1 SGHAT, CDR2 FQNNGV. This CDR3 region has 15 residues. J gave up 4 bases and V 5 bases, and 4 bases lay outside the gene matches. The CDR3: CASSPGQVYNSPLHF. CDR3 DNA: TGTGCCAGCAGCCCGGGACAGGTTTATAATTCACCCCTCCACTTT.

V and J are TRBV27 and TRBJ2-5; 14 bases align to TRBD2. The J call could be wrong; TRBJ2-7 is a better fit for the DNA end. The CDR3 spans 14 residues. Per the germline V gene, CDR1 is MNHEY and CDR2 is SMNVEV (reference sequence). The CDR3 coding sequence is TGTGCCAGCAGGGGACTAGCGGGAGAAGGCGAGCAGTACTTC. It codes for CASRGLAGEGEQYF.

V and J are TRBV28 and TRBJ2-7; D is undetermined. CDR1 MDHEN and CDR2 SYDVKM come from the germline V gene. The CDR3 spans 15 residues. V lost 4 bases, J lost 3 bases, and 16 bases lay in between. CDR3 sequence: CASSSAPAGNYEQYF. In nucleotides, the CDR3 is TGTGCCAGCAGTTCCGCGCCCGCAGGAAACTACGAGCAGTACTTC.

This clone occurred a few times. The rearrangement links TRBV28 to TRBJ2-7, with D perhaps TRBD2 (6 bases). Germline loops: CDR1 MDHEN, CDR2 SYDVKM. CDR3 size: 14 residues. V lost 6 bases to trimming and J lost 1 base, with 13 bases between them. The CDR3, as DNA: TGTGCCAGCAGGGTTGGAGGGAGTTCCTACGAGCAGTACTTC. This codes for CASRVGGSSYEQYF. Filled out from reference TRBV28 and TRBJ2-7, the complete variable domain reads DVKVTQSSRYLVKRTGEKVFLECVQDMDHENMFWYRQDPGLGLRLIYFSYDVKMKEKGDIPEGYSVSREKKERFSLILESASTNQTSMYLCASRVGGSSYEQYFGPGTRLTVT.

This chain connects TRBV27 to TRBJ2-1, with 8 bases lining up with TRBD2. The length of the CDR3 is 13 residues. Germline CDR1 and CDR2: MNHEY and SMNVEV (reference sequence). Trimming at V came to 4 bases and at J to 7 bases, leaving 3 bases not matched to a gene. CDR3 DNA: TGTGCCAGCAGTTGGGGACTAGGGAATGAGCAGTTCTTC. Translation gives CASSWGLGNEQFF.

This clone is a singleton in its sample. The chain combines TRBV5-6 with TRBJ2-1, with TRBD2 matching 11 bases. Germline CDR1 is SGHDT and CDR2 is YYEEEE. The CDR3 runs to 17 residues. J gave up 0 bases and V 7 bases, and 9 bases lay outside the gene matches. The CDR3 loop is CASGGLAVSISYNEQFF. CDR3 sequence (DNA): TGTGCCAGCGGGGGACTAGCGGTTTCAATCTCCTACAATGAGCAGTTCTTC.

This clone was detected only once. The V gene is TRBV10-3, the J gene TRBJ1-5; a weak D match, TRBD1 (5 bases). Trimming took off 4 bases at V and 5 bases at J, with 9 bases between the two ends. This CDR3 spans 13 amino acids. CDR1 and CDR2 (germline): ENHRY, SYGVKD. CDR3: CAISAREDQPQHF. CDR3 in DNA: TGTGCCATCAGTGCCAGGGAAGATCAGCCCCAGCATTTT.

The chain has TRBV29-1 and TRBJ2-5; D might be TRBD2 (5 bases). CDR1 SQVTM and CDR2 ANQGSEA come from the germline V gene. The CDR3 runs to 15 residues. The V gene lost 3 bases and the J gene lost 1 base, with 15 bases spanning the gap. The CDR3 DNA is TGCAGCGTTGAGGGTACTAGTTACGCCCAAGAGACCCAGTACTTC. Protein sequence: CSVEGTSYAQETQYF. The whole variable domain, filled in from reference TRBV29-1 and TRBJ2-5, reads SAVISQKPSRDICQRGTSLTIQCQVDSQVTMMFWYRQQPGQSLTLIATANQGSEATYESGFVIDKFPISRPNLTFSTLTVSNMSPEDSSIYLCSVEGTSYAQETQYFGPGTRLLVL.

The genes are TRBV7-2 and TRBJ2-3; TRBD1 is a possible D gene (6 bases). Deletions cut 3 bases from V and 6 bases from J, with 13 bases between. Germline V gene data show CDR1 as SGHTA and CDR2 as FQGNSA. The CDR3 runs to 14 residues. The DNA for the CDR3 is TGTGCCAGCAGCTTTGACCCAGGGGCCGATACGCAGTATTTT. It encodes CASSFDPGADTQYF.

The rearrangement uses TRBV5-6 and TRBJ1-5; tentative D call: TRBD1 (6 bases). The CDR3 contains 14 residues. Per germline, CDR1 SGHDT and CDR2 YYEEEE. V gave up 7 bases and J gave up 0 bases, with 11 bases separating them. CDR3 DNA: TGTGCCAGCTCGACAGGATATAGCAATCAGCCCCAGCATTTT. It codes for CASSTGYSNQPQHF.

In nucleotides, the CDR3 is TGTGCCAGCACTTTGGGGGGTTCGGATGAGCAGTTCTTC. Translation: CASTLGGSDEQFF. The V gene is TRBV7-9, the J gene TRBJ2-1; D might be TRBD2 (6 bases). The CDR3 totals 13 residues. The germline gives CDR1 SEHNR, CDR2 FQNEAQ (reference sequence). The germline V and J ends were trimmed by 7 bases and 8 bases, with 15 bases remaining between them.

The chain links TRBV18 to TRBJ1-1, with D possibly being TRBD1 (5 bases). Germline V lookup: CDR1 KGHSH, CDR2 LQKENI. Between the trimmed V and J ends, which lost 7 bases and 1 base, there was a span of 10 bases. The CDR3 consists of 13 residues. The CDR3 DNA is TGTGCCAGCTTAGGCAGGGAGAACACTGAAGCTTTCTTT. This encodes CASLGRENTEAFF.

The chain joins TRBV27 to TRBJ2-4, with D tentatively TRBD2 (6 bases). CDR3 length: 15 residues. V was trimmed by 3 bases and J by 0 bases, leaving 9 bases between them. Germline V lookup: CDR1 MNHEY, CDR2 SMNVEV (reference sequence). The CDR3 bases are TGTGCCAGCAGTTTGCGGGGTCTAGCCAAAAACATTCAGTACTTC. Translating it yields CASSLRGLAKNIQYF.

V usage is TRBV30 and J usage is TRBJ2-6; D unresolved. The CDR3 covers 14 residues. Deletions cut 5 bases from V and 0 bases from J, with 8 bases between. Per germline, CDR1 GTSNPN and CDR2 SVGIG (reference sequence). The DNA for the CDR3 is TGTGCCTGGGGATGGAGCTCTGGGGCCAACGTCCTGACTTTC. This encodes CAWGWSSGANVLTF.

This sequence joins TRBV27 and TRBJ2-1, with 10 bases aligning to TRBD1. Unmatched junction bases numbered 5, after V lost 0 bases and J lost 6 bases. From germline, CDR1 is MNHEY and CDR2 SMNVEV (reference sequence). This CDR3 has 16 amino acids. DNA of the CDR3: TGTGCCAGCAGTTTATCAGGGACAGGGGTGGGCAATGAGCAGTTCTTC. Translation: CASSLSGTGVGNEQFF.

The chain has TRBV5-1 and TRBJ1-1; TRBD1 matches 7 bases. The CDR3 contains 13 residues. V was pared by 2 bases and J by 10 bases, with 8 bases of the junction left unmatched. Germline values: CDR1 SGHRS, CDR2 YFSETQ. This CDR3 is CASSLQDRVVAFF. CDR3 nucleotide sequence: TGCGCCAGCAGCTTACAAGACAGGGTGGTAGCTTTCTTT.

V is TRBV18 and J is TRBJ1-1; no firm D call. From germline, CDR1 is KGHSH and CDR2 LQKENI. The CDR3 loop spans 14 amino acids. Trimming stripped 2 bases from V and 0 bases from J, with 7 bases between. CDR3 amino acids: CASSPKQVNTEAFF. CDR3 in DNA: TGTGCCAGCTCACCAAAACAAGTGAACACTGAAGCTTTCTTT.

The rearrangement links TRBV14 to TRBJ2-1, with 10 bases that match TRBD2. Germline CDR1 SGHDN, CDR2 FVKESK. V was clipped by 0 bases and J by 10 bases; unmatched bases: 12. The CDR3 totals 17 residues. The CDR3 sequence: CASSQDLSLAGAVEQFF. CDR3 nucleotides: TGTGCCAGCAGCCAAGATTTATCCCTAGCGGGAGCGGTCGAGCAGTTCTTC.

The V call is TRBV14, the J call TRBJ2-3; tentative D call: TRBD2 (6 bases). The CDR3 is 16 residues long. The V gene's germline CDR1 is SGHDN and CDR2 FVKESK. The V and J ends lost 1 base and 8 bases respectively, with 19 bases between them. The CDR3 sequence is CASSQAGLQSFGTQYF. CDR3 nucleotides: TGTGCCAGCAGCCAAGCGGGACTCCAGAGTTTCGGTACGCAGTATTTT.

This clone occurred a few times. The gene calls are TRBV27 and TRBJ2-1, with TRBD2 matching 9 bases. Germline CDR1 and CDR2: MNHEY and SMNVEV (reference sequence). Losses at the gene ends were 7 bases for V and 6 bases for J; bases not matched to a gene: 4. The CDR3 loop spans 13 amino acids. CDR3 nucleotide sequence: TGTGCCAGCAAACTAGCGGGCAGCAATGAGCAGTTCTTC. Its translation is CASKLAGSNEQFF.